The 18 T cell receptor beta chains reported below all come from one sample, sequenced in a study of blood T cell repertoires in COVID-19. The repertoire was sequenced with immunoSEQ multiplex PCR; TCRdb's copy has only in-frame clones and lacks some. This repertoire shows about 59,000 clones, roughly 87% found once; its top ten account for less than 6.5%. The sample was peripheral blood. These receptors originate from a man aged 80 or over in a cohort sampled during active COVID-19.

This rearrangement joins TRBV19 to TRBJ1-1; possibly TRBD1 for D (5 bases). The CDR3 length is 15 residues. Germline CDR1 is LNHDA and CDR2 is SQIVND (reference sequence). Trimming removed 5 bases from V and 3 bases from J, with 16 bases in between. CDR3 bases: TGTGCCAGTAGTGCCGGAGGGGTACCTTACACTGAAGCTTTCTTT. Its translation: CASSAGGVPYTEAFF.

As DNA, the CDR3 is TGCGCCAGCAGCTTGGCACAGGCCTTAAATGAGCAGTTCTTC. The encoded protein is CASSLAQALNEQFF. V gene TRBV5-1 combines with J gene TRBJ2-1; perhaps TRBD1 as D (5 bases). CDR3 length: 14 residues. The ends were cut back, 0 bases at V and 7 bases at J, with 11 bases in the middle. Germline values: CDR1 SGHRS, CDR2 YFSETQ. Full variable domain (rest looked up from reference TRBV5-1 and TRBJ2-1): KAGVTQTPRYLIKTRGQQVTLSCSPISGHRSVSWYQQTPGQGLQFLFEYFSETQRNKGNFPGRFSGRQFSNSRSEMNVSTLELGDSALYLCASSLAQALNEQFFGPGTRLTVL.

The chain recombines TRBV7-9 with TRBJ2-6; 8 nucleotides line up with TRBD1. Germline CDR1 SEHNR, CDR2 FQNEAQ (reference sequence). The CDR3 consists of 17 residues. With 1 base clipped from V and 4 bases from J, the junction kept 6 bases outside the gene matches. The CDR3 DNA follows: TGTGCCAGCAGCTTAGGGACAGGGTCGGACGGGGCCAACGTCCTGACTTTC. Translating gives CASSLGTGSDGANVLTF.

This clone was observed once. V and J are TRBV3-1 (or the pseudogene TRBV3-2) and TRBJ2-6; maybe TRBD1 (5 bases). The CDR3 has 17 residues. Trimming shortened V by 3 bases and J by 0 bases, and 12 bases separated the two germline ends. Germline V gives CDR1 LGHDT, CDR2 YNNKEL (reference sequence). The CDR3 loop is CASSQGPISSGANVLTF. The CDR3 bases are TGTGCCAGCAGCCAGGGGCCAATAAGCTCTGGGGCCAACGTCCTGACTTTC.

Relative to its sample, this clone is medium-sized. V and J are TRBV7-2 and TRBJ1-6; 7 nucleotides match TRBD1. There are 14 residues in the CDR3. V lost 1 base, J lost 7 bases, and 1 base stayed unmatched. Germline assignment: CDR1 SGHTA and CDR2 FQGNSA. The CDR3 region has the DNA TGTGCCAGCAGCTTAGTGGGACAGAATTCACCCCTCCACTTT. This gives the protein CASSLVGQNSPLHF.

The gene calls are TRBV11-2 and TRBJ2-7; maybe TRBD2 (6 bases). The CDR3 length is 15 residues. CDR1 is SGHAT and CDR2 is FQNNGV in the germline V gene. Deletions cut 5 bases from V and 4 bases from J, with 18 bases between. The CDR3 nucleotides are TGTGCCAGCAGCCTCAAGGCCCTAGCGACTTACGAGCAGTACTTC. Translation gives CASSLKALATYEQYF.

This chain uses TRBV5-5 with TRBJ2-1; 11 nucleotides line up with TRBD1. Unmatched junction bases numbered 6, after V lost 3 bases and J lost 7 bases. Germline loops: CDR1 SGHKS, CDR2 YYEKEE (reference sequence). The CDR3 consists of 15 residues. The CDR3 region has the DNA TGTGCCAGCAGCTGGGGACAGGGGGGTTTGAATGAGCAGTTCTTC. Translated: CASSWGQGGLNEQFF. Using reference TRBV5-5 and TRBJ2-1 for the parts outside the CDR3, the full variable domain is DAGVTQSPTHLIKTRGQQVTLRCSPISGHKSVSWYQQVLGQGPQFIFQYYEKEERGRGNFPDRFSARQFPNYSSELNVNALLLGDSALYLCASSWGQGGLNEQFFGPGTRLTVL.

The rearrangement uses TRBV6-4 and TRBJ2-1; TRBD2 matches 8 bases. This CDR3 has 16 amino acids. V lost 0 bases to trimming and J lost 4 bases; unmatched junction nucleotides: 5. Per the germline V gene, CDR1 is MRHNA and CDR2 is SNTAGT. In DNA, the CDR3 is TGTGCCAGCAGTGACTCGAGCGGGGGAGCGTACAATGAGCAGTTCTTC. Its protein is CASSDSSGGAYNEQFF.

This clone was observed a single time. This sequence joins TRBV6-2 or TRBV6-3 and TRBJ2-3, with 13 bases fitting TRBD2. CDR3 length: 18 amino acids. V shed 2 bases and J 2 bases; nucleotides not matched to a gene: 7. CDR1 MNHEY and CDR2 SVGEGT come from the germline V gene. This CDR3 is CASSYGTSGAGNTDTQYF. The DNA for the CDR3 is TGTGCCAGCAGTTACGGGACTAGCGGGGCCGGAAACACAGATACGCAGTATTTT.

The CDR3 loop is CASIQGSNQPQHF. The CDR3 DNA sequence: TGTGCCAGCATTCAGGGGTCCAATCAGCCCCAGCATTTT. This chain joins TRBV6-5 and TRBJ1-5, with D perhaps TRBD1 (6 bases). The germline V and J ends were trimmed by 7 bases and 3 bases, with 10 bases remaining between them. The CDR3 has 13 residues. Germline assignment: CDR1 MNHEY and CDR2 SVGAGI.

This sequence joins TRBV4-1 and TRBJ2-1; D perhaps matches TRBD1 (6 bases). V was clipped by 0 bases and J by 7 bases, with 13 bases between them. The CDR3 spans 15 residues. Germline V CDR1 and CDR2: MGHRA, YSYEKL. This CDR3 reads CASSQEGQGWNEQFF. In nucleotides, the CDR3 is TGCGCCAGCAGCCAAGAGGGGCAGGGGTGGAATGAGCAGTTCTTC.

The V and J genes are TRBV9 and TRBJ2-1; a weak D match, TRBD2 (5 bases). CDR3 length: 14 residues. V was pared by 0 bases and J by 6 bases, with 10 bases between. The germline CDR1 and CDR2 sequences are SGDLS and YYNGEE. As DNA, the CDR3 is TGTGCCAGCAGCGTAGAACTCCGGGGCAATGAGCAGTTCTTC. Translated, it gives CASSVELRGNEQFF.

The V gene is TRBV27, the J gene TRBJ1-2; the match to TRBD1 covers 9 bases. Germline V gene lookup returns CDR1 MNHEY and CDR2 SMNVEV (reference sequence). The CDR3 has 15 residues. V lost 3 bases, J lost 6 bases, and 8 bases stayed unmatched. The CDR3 loop is CASSFKRTGENGYTF. As DNA, the CDR3 is TGTGCCAGCAGTTTTAAAAGGACAGGGGAGAATGGCTACACCTTC.

In this sample, this clone turned up once. The V gene is TRBV9, the J gene TRBJ2-2; D not resolved. Germline-derived CDR1 and CDR2 are SGDLS and YYNGEE. The V gene lost 4 bases and the J gene lost 3 bases, with 10 bases spanning the gap. This CDR3 comprises 14 residues. Here the CDR3 reads CASSPKTHTGELFF. The DNA of the CDR3 is TGTGCCAGCAGCCCAAAGACTCACACCGGGGAGCTGTTTTTT.

This clone was counted once. The rearrangement uses TRBV5-6 and TRBJ2-2; D perhaps matches TRBD1 (6 bases). V was clipped by 4 bases and J by 5 bases, with 24 bases between them. This CDR3 contains 18 residues. Germline V gene lookup returns CDR1 SGHDT and CDR2 YYEEEE. CDR3 amino acids: CASSPLRDTAALTGELFF. The DNA of the CDR3 is TGTGCCAGCAGCCCCCTCCGGGACACAGCGGCGCTTACCGGGGAGCTGTTTTTT. The whole variable domain, filled in from reference TRBV5-6 and TRBJ2-2, reads DAGVTQSPTHLIKTRGQQVTLRCSPKSGHDTVSWYQQALGQGPQFIFQYYEEEERQRGNFPDRFSGHQFPNYSSELNVNALLLGDSALYLCASSPLRDTAALTGELFFGEGSRLTVL.

The rearrangement links TRBV30 to TRBJ1-2; no reliable D call. The CDR3 covers 14 residues. The V gene lost 0 bases and the J gene lost 9 bases, with 17 bases spanning the gap. Germline V gene data show CDR1 as GTSNPN and CDR2 as SVGIG (reference sequence). CDR3: CAWSVSTVTMSYTF. CDR3 coding DNA: TGTGCCTGGAGTGTTTCAACTGTGACTATGAGCTACACCTTC.

This clone came up once. The rearrangement uses TRBV2 and TRBJ2-7, with D tentatively TRBD2 (6 bases). Trimming took off 5 bases at V and 0 bases at J, with 17 bases between the two ends. This CDR3 spans 16 amino acids. Germline CDR1 SNHLY, CDR2 FYNNEI. The CDR3 nucleotides read TGTGCCAGCAGTCAAGGGCGGGACCGAGCCTCCTACGAGCAGTACTTC. It encodes CASSQGRDRASYEQYF.

The V and J genes are TRBV6-5 and TRBJ2-7, with 9 bases aligning to TRBD1. Germline CDR1 MNHEY, CDR2 SVGAGI. V shed 9 bases and J 6 bases; nucleotides not matched to a gene: 15. This CDR3 contains 15 residues. The CDR3 nucleotides read TGTGCCAGTAACCAACCCGGGACAGGGAAAGGCGAGCAGTACTTC. Translation gives CASNQPGTGKGEQYF.